This TCR beta chain was observed in a study of blood T cell repertoires in COVID-19. CDR3 length equals 15 residues. Germline lookup yields CDR1 GTSNPN and CDR2 SVGIG (reference sequence). The V end lost 3 bases, the J end lost 6 bases, and 17 bases lay between the germline ends. Clones were read by immunoSEQ multiplex PCR, and TCRdb kept only the in-frame ones, dropping some. The data hold 280,000 or so clones, with 85% observed a single time. The genes are TRBV30 and TRBJ2-2, with TRBD2 as a possible D gene (5 bases). The origin of this receptor is a woman between 45 and 60 years old who had recovered from COVID-19. Sample: PBMCs or T cells enriched from blood (not recorded which). The CDR3 protein is CAWRGLGASPGELFF. The CDR3 DNA reads TGTGCCTGGAGGGGATTGGGAGCATCCCCCGGGGAGCTGTTTTTT.